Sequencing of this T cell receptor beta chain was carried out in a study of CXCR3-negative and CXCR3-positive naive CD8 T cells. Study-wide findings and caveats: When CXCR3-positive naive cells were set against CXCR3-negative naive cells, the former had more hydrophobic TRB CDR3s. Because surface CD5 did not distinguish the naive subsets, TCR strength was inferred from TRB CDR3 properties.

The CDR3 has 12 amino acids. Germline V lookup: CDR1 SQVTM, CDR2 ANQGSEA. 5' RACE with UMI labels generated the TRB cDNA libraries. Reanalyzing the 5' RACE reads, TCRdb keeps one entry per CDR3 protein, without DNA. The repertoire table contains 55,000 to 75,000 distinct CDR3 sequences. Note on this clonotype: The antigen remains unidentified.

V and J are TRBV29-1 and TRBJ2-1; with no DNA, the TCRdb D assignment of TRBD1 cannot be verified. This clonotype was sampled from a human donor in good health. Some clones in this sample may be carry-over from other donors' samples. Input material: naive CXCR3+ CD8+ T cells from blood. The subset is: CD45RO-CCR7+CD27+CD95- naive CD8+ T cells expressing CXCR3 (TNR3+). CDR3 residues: CSVTPHLNEQFF.